This T cell receptor (beta chain) was observed in a study of identical twins (dated by TCRdb to between 2015 and 2016). Notes on the research overall: To test whether fetal clonotypes persist, the study used deep sequencing on TCR alpha and beta repertoires from monozygotic twins, unrelated adults of various ages, and cord blood. To rule out contamination, replicate twin experiments were performed at different times with different library preparation protocols. Overall study results and their limits: Because the same donors could not be followed over many years, the conclusions depended on cross-sectional statistical analysis. In monozygotic twins, out-of-frame TCR alpha sharing was systematically underestimated by recombination models, although the models agreed with sharing between unrelated individuals. Abundant cord blood beta clonotypes had fewer insertions, young adult naive repertoires showed a similar but weaker trend, and memory repertoires showed no such trend. Compared with coincidental sharing between unrelated individuals, out-of-frame TCR alpha sequences shared between twins had an excess of sequences with low generation probability. Invariant T cells such as MAIT and iNKT could partly confound zero-insertion analyses, although diverse VJ usage argued against such confounding for most clonotypes. Excess twin sharing in beta out-of-frame sequences was weaker because fewer shared sequences lowered the signal-to-noise ratio.

Note on this clonotype: No cognate antigen has been identified for it. Base qualities are not recorded, but no much larger clone differs from it by a single base.

The V and J ends are trimmed by 0 bases and 4 bases, leaving 10 bases between them. Via the germline V gene, CDR1 is SGHRS and CDR2 YFSETQ. Spanning cysteine to phenylalanine, the CDR3 consists of 15 amino acids. Just the 45-base CDR3 DNA is kept, in frame starting at base 1. Only healthy Caucasian donors were included. Three pairs of female monozygotic twins, all aged roughly 18 to 29 years, were included in the twin cohort. Using Miltenyi CD45RO+ enrichment and human naive T-cell isolation kits, memory (CD45RO+) and naive T cells were isolated from PBMC. Library construction relied on 5' RACE. The sequencer was an Illumina HiSeq 2000. A universal primer binding site was introduced by template switching, and a unique molecular identifier was present in the final cDNA, enabling accurate counting of TCR cDNA molecules. Specific primers in the conserved constant-segment region were used to synthesize first-strand cDNA for the TCR alpha and beta chains. To control for contamination, every cDNA library was double barcoded, receiving both a SMART-Mk sample barcode and Illumina barcodes. Two successive PCR steps introduced TruSeq adapter sequences along with Illumina sample barcodes. Sequencing of the TCR alpha and beta cDNA libraries was done on the Illumina HiSeq platform using custom primers. The original pipeline was this. MiGEC was used to process raw reads and extract unique molecular identifiers, and MiXCR was used to find CDR3 positions. Recombination models were inferred per individual with the repgenHMM and IGoR tools using an EM algorithm. The tcR package in R was used for shared clonotype analysis, with sharing normalized by the product of cloneset sizes. Out-of-frame nonproductive sequences were analyzed to study raw recombination free of thymic and clonal selection effects. TCRdb reworked the public reads: Q25 trimming with fastp, MiXCR clone assembly, productive beta chains retained. Each record represents a unique CDR3 protein, reported with the most common genes and DNA among its rows. The V and J calls and clone size come from TCRdb's table, not from the authors' own analysis. A total of roughly 250,000 distinct CDR3 sequences appear in this sample, 5.5% to 7% of them only once. The ten largest make up roughly 3.9% of the sample.

Separately, the same data were catalogued under a study of yellow fever vaccine responses in identical twins. The second study reports: The T cell response to vaccination in identical twins was reported by the authors to appear partly convergent and partly personalized. Focusing on identical twins, the study followed the T cell clones that responded to the vaccine, and did so with precision.

What was sequenced was memory (CD45RO+) T cells sorted from blood. The intended sense of this specimen's cell subset or site label: CD45RO+ enriched T cells. The sequence was collected from a woman aged 18 to 35 in good health. Here the chain combines TRBV5-1 and TRBJ2-2; there is no confident call for the D gene. The DNA sequence is as follows: TGCGCCAGCAGCTTGGCGTGGGCCTTCACCGGGGAGCTGTTTTTT. Its translation is CASSLAWAFTGELFF.